Following are 4 T cell receptor beta chains from one sample sequenced in a study of blood T cell repertoires in COVID-19 (TCRdb year 2020). The library was produced with the immunoSEQ multiplex PCR assay. This immuneACCESS table, as held by TCRdb, lists in-frame sequences with V and J called but not all clones. Of the missing ones, under half trace to an unresolved V gene in checked studies; the others have no known cause. The sample table records about 170,000 clones; 80% to 95% of these occur just once. More than 4.5% of the sample comes from the top ten. Sequenced sample: peripheral blood. These TCRs come from a man aged 30 to 45 with COVID-19, enrolled during active disease.

V gene TRBV10-3 combines with J gene TRBJ2-7; 8 nucleotides line up with TRBD1. CDR1 is ENHRY and CDR2 is SYGVKD in the germline V gene. The CDR3 is made up of 14 amino acids. The V and J ends lost 8 bases and 2 bases, in that order; junction bases with no gene match: 8. CDR3 sequence reads: CAIGGAGGPYEQYF. DNA of the CDR3: TGTGCCATCGGCGGGGCAGGGGGCCCCTACGAGCAGTACTTC.

The gene calls are TRBV2 and TRBJ1-1, with 9 bases fitting TRBD1. This CDR3 region has 15 residues. V was pared by 4 bases and J by 6 bases, with 9 bases of the junction left unmatched. Germline CDR1 is SNHLY and CDR2 is FYNNEI. The CDR3 DNA follows: TGTGCCAGCAGTGCGTATACAGGGGGCATGGCTGAAGCTTTCTTT. It is translated as CASSAYTGGMAEAFF.

The rearrangement joins TRBV5-4 to TRBJ1-1; 7 positions agree with TRBD1. Germline trimming cut 4 bases from V and 7 bases from J; bases unmatched to any gene: 4. CDR1 and CDR2 from the germline V gene are SGHNT and YYREEE (reference sequence). CDR3 size: 12 residues. For the CDR3, the DNA is TGTGCCAGCAGCGAAAGGACAGGTGAAGCTTTCTTT. Encoded protein: CASSERTGEAFF.

The CDR3 is CATTQGGTEAFF. In DNA form, the CDR3 reads TGTGCCACTACGCAAGGGGGCACTGAAGCTTTCTTT. The V call is TRBV10-3, the J call TRBJ1-1; D might be TRBD1 (6 bases). CDR3 size: 12 residues. In germline, CDR1 is ENHRY, CDR2 SYGVKD. V lost 10 bases, J lost 4 bases, and 13 bases lay in between.